This T cell receptor (beta chain) was obtained from a study of blood T cell repertoires in COVID-19. As for the study in general: Acute and convalescent COVID-19 specimens originated in the United States, Italy and Spain. Sources were T cells, B-cell-depleted T cells, or PBMCs; the material itself was cDNA or gDNA.

Some clones are missing from TCRdb's copy, which holds only in-frame ones; the method was immunoSEQ multiplex PCR. The sample contains roughly 170,000 clones, around 85% of which appear only once. CDR1 and CDR2 (germline): KGHDR, SFDVKD. Trimming shortened V by 6 bases and J by 0 bases, and 7 bases separated the two germline ends. This CDR3 region has 13 residues. Material: peripheral blood. The TCR sequence derives from a man between 65 and 80 years old with active or convalescent COVID-19. The chain carries TRBV24-1 and TRBJ1-1; perhaps TRBD1 as D (6 bases). DNA for the CDR3: TGTGCCACCAGTACAGGGATGAACACTGAAGCTTTCTTT. It specifies CATSTGMNTEAFF.